The next 14 T cell receptor beta chains were all read from a single sample in a study of cytomegalovirus exposure and HLA in healthy donors. The PCR was carried out with 60 Vbeta primers and 13 Jbeta primers. Profiled with immunoSEQ multiplex PCR; TCRdb holds only in-frame clones, not every one. The sample contains fewer than 100,000 clones, more than 70% of which appear only once. The specimen was PBMCs. The receptors shown here come from a female donor in good health and CMV-seronegative.

This clone was counted a single time. This chain joins TRBV30 and TRBJ1-5, with a tentative D call TRBD1 (5 bases). The CDR3 runs 13 residues. Germline V lookup: CDR1 GTSNPN, CDR2 SVGIG (reference sequence). Trimming removed 5 bases from V and 4 bases from J, with 12 bases in between. Here the CDR3 reads CAWGRGPNQPQHF. DNA of the CDR3: TGTGCCTGGGGAAGGGGTCCAAATCAGCCCCAGCATTTT.

V and J are TRBV4-1 and TRBJ1-4; no clear D. This CDR3 spans 15 amino acids. Germline CDR1 reads MGHRA; CDR2 reads YSYEKL. Between the trimmed V and J ends, which lost 0 bases and 7 bases, there was a span of 12 bases. The DNA for the CDR3 is TGCGCCAGCAGCCAAGATCTGGGAGGGAGTGAAAAACTGTTTTTT. Translation gives CASSQDLGGSEKLFF.

The chain uses TRBV6-1 and TRBJ1-4; 7 bases are a match to TRBD1. Trimming removed 3 bases from V and 5 bases from J; junction bases left unmatched: 9. Per germline, CDR1 MNHNS and CDR2 SASEGT. CDR3 length: 16 amino acids. The CDR3 DNA is TGTGCCAGCAGTGATGATGCGACAGGGTACAATGAAAAACTGTTTTTT. Its protein is CASSDDATGYNEKLFF.

This sequence joins TRBV6-6 and TRBJ2-7, with a possible D match to TRBD2 (5 bases). Trimming took 2 bases from V and 7 from J, leaving 15 bases between them. There are 14 residues in the CDR3. The V gene's germline CDR1 is MNHNY and CDR2 SVGAGI (reference sequence). CDR3 sequence (DNA): TGTGCCAGCAGTTACCCGACACCTACGGGAGAGCAGTACTTC. As protein: CASSYPTPTGEQYF.

The rearrangement links TRBV19 to TRBJ1-5; D is ambiguous. V shed 6 bases and J shed 4 bases, with 16 bases lying between them. In germline, CDR1 is LNHDA, CDR2 SQIVND (reference sequence). CDR3 size: 15 residues. The CDR3 spells CASRTTRAANQPQHF. CDR3 nucleotide sequence: TGTGCCAGTAGGACTACAAGGGCAGCTAATCAGCCCCAGCATTTT.

This chain uses TRBV6-6 with TRBJ2-1; 9 nucleotides agree with TRBD2. Germline trimming cut 5 bases from V and 5 bases from J; bases unmatched to any gene: 4. The V gene's germline CDR1 is MNHNY and CDR2 SVGAGI (reference sequence). This CDR3 region has 14 residues. The CDR3 protein is CASSPSGTNNEQFF. The DNA for the CDR3 is TGTGCCAGCAGTCCTAGCGGGACGAACAATGAGCAGTTCTTC.

CDR3 loop: CASSRGLRTGELFF. CDR3 bases: TGTGCCAGCTCGAGGGGACTCCGGACCGGGGAGCTGTTTTTT. The chain carries TRBV7-3 and TRBJ2-2; D is perhaps TRBD2 (6 bases). Germline V CDR1 and CDR2: SGHTA, FQGTGA. V was shortened by 8 bases and J by 5 bases, with 15 bases between the two germline ends. The CDR3 extends over 14 amino acids. Combining the CDR3 with reference TRBV7-3 and TRBJ2-2 gives the whole variable domain GAGVSQTPSNKVTEKGKYVELRCDPISGHTALYWYRQSLGQGPEFLIYFQGTGAADDSGLPNDRFFAVRPEGSVSTLKIQRTERGDSAVYLCASSRGLRTGELFFGEGSRLTVL.

The chain combines TRBV28 with TRBJ2-7; tentative D call: TRBD1 (6 bases). The CDR3 runs to 12 residues. The germline V gene has CDR1 MDHEN and CDR2 SYDVKM. V lost 6 bases and J lost 6, with 12 bases in between. The CDR3 sequence is CASRVQGTEQYF. In DNA form, the CDR3 reads TGTGCCAGCAGGGTACAGGGAACCGAGCAGTACTTC.

The chain combines TRBV7-8 with TRBJ2-1, with D perhaps matching TRBD1 (6 bases). The germline V gene encodes CDR1 SGHVS and CDR2 FQNEAQ. Trimming took off 1 base at V and 1 base at J, with 26 bases between the two ends. The CDR3 loop spans 21 amino acids. The CDR3 reads CASSLEARHNMDSLSYNEQFF. Here the CDR3 DNA reads TGTGCCAGCAGCTTAGAGGCACGACACAACATGGACAGTCTGTCCTACAATGAGCAGTTCTTC.

V gene TRBV4-1 combines with J gene TRBJ1-4; 8 nucleotides line up with TRBD1. The V segment lost 1 base and the J segment 5 bases; nucleotides outside the gene matches: 9. The CDR3 spans 17 residues. Germline loops: CDR1 MGHRA, CDR2 YSYEKL. CDR3 region: CASSQVTGERGNEKLFF. The CDR3, as DNA: TGCGCCAGCAGCCAAGTGACAGGGGAGAGGGGAAATGAAAAACTGTTTTTT.

The chain uses TRBV5-4 and TRBJ1-2, with a tentative D call TRBD1 (5 bases). Germline V gives CDR1 SGHNT, CDR2 YYREEE (reference sequence). The CDR3 loop spans 15 amino acids. V lost 2 bases to trimming and J lost 4 bases, with 15 bases between them. CDR3 in DNA: TGTGCCAGCAGCTTTGGGCGGCAGGGATTCTATGGCTACACCTTC. It is translated as CASSFGRQGFYGYTF.

The chain has TRBV9 and TRBJ2-1; 12 bases match TRBD2. This CDR3 comprises 16 residues. After removal of 0 bases from V and 8 bases from J, the junction contained 6 bases not matched to a gene. From germline, CDR1 is SGDLS and CDR2 YYNGEE. CDR3 nucleotide sequence: TGTGCCAGCAGCGTAGGTCTCGGGACTAGCGGGTATGAGCAGTTCTTC. It specifies CASSVGLGTSGYEQFF.

The sample holds one count of this clone. The V gene is TRBV14, the J gene TRBJ2-7; D might be TRBD1 (6 bases). The CDR3 has 17 residues. Trimming left V 3 bases short and J 6 bases short, with 24 bases between. CDR1 and CDR2 (germline): SGHDN, FVKESK. The CDR3 nucleotides read TGTGCCAGCAGCCATCGGGACACACAAAAATTTCAGCCCGAGCAGTACTTC. This sequence encodes CASSHRDTQKFQPEQYF.

V gene TRBV5-1 combines with J gene TRBJ2-7; 11 bases match TRBD2. Germline V gives CDR1 SGHRS, CDR2 YFSETQ. The CDR3 runs 17 residues. Trimming took 0 bases from V and 4 from J; bases not matched to a gene: 9. CDR3 DNA: TGCGCCAGCAGCTTGGAGGATAGCGGGAGGGACCAGTACGAGCAGTACTTC. Translation gives CASSLEDSGRDQYEQYF.